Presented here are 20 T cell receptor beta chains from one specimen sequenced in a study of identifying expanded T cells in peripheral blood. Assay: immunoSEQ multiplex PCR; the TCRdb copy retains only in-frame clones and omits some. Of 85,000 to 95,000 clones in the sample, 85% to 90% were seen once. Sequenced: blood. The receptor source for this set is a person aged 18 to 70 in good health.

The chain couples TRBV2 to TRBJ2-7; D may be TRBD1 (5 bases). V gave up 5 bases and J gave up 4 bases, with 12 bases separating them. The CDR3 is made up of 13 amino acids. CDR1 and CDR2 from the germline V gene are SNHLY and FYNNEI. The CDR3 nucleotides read TGTGCCAGCAGTCCGTCTAGGACATACGAGCAGTACTTC. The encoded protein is CASSPSRTYEQYF.

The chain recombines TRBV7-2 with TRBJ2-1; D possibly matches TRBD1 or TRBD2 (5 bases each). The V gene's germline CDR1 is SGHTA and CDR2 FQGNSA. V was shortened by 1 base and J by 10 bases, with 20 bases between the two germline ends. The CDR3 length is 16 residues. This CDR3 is CASSLGGYPTIREQFF. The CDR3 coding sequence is TGTGCCAGCAGCTTAGGGGGGTACCCAACAATAAGGGAGCAGTTCTTC.

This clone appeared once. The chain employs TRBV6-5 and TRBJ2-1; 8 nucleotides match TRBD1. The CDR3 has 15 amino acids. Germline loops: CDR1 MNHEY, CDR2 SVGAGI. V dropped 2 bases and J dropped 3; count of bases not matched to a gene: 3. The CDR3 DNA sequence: TGTGCCAGCAGTTACCCCACAGGGGGCTACAATGAGCAGTTCTTC. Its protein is CASSYPTGGYNEQFF.

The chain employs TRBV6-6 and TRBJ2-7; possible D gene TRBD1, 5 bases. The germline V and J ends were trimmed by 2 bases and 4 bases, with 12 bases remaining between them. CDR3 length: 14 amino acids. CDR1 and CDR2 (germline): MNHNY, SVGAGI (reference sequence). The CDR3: CASSYGLGLYEQYF. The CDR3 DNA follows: TGTGCCAGCAGTTACGGTCTGGGGCTGTACGAGCAGTACTTC.

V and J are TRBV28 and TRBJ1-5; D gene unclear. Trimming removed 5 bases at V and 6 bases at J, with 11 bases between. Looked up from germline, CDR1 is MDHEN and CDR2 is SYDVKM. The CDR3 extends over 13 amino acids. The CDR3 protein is CASSPLRAQPQHF. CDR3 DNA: TGTGCCAGCAGTCCACTGAGGGCTCAGCCCCAGCATTTT.

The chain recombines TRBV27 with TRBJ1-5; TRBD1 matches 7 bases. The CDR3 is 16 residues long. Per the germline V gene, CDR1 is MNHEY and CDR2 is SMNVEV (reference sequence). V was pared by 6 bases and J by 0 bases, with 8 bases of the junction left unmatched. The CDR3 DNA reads TGTGCCAGCAGGAGAGGGACAGCATATAGCAATCAGCCCCAGCATTTT. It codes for CASRRGTAYSNQPQHF.

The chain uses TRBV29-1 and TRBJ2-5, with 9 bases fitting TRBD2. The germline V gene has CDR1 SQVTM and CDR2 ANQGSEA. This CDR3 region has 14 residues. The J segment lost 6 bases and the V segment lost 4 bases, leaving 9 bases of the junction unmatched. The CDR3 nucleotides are TGCAGCGTTGTAATTAGCGGGGGTACAAAGACCCAGTACTTC. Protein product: CSVVISGGTKTQYF.

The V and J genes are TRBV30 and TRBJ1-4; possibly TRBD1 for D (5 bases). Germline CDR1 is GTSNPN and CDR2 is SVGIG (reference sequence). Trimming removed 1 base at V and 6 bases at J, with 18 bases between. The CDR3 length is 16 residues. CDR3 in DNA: TGTGCCTGGAGTGCCCAACTACAGGCCAGTTATGAAAAACTGTTTTTT. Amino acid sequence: CAWSAQLQASYEKLFF.

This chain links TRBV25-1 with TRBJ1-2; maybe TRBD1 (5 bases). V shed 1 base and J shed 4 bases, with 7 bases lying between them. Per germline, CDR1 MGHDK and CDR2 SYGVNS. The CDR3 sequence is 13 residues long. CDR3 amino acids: CASSELGAYGYTF. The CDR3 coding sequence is TGTGCCAGCAGTGAATTAGGGGCCTATGGCTACACCTTC.

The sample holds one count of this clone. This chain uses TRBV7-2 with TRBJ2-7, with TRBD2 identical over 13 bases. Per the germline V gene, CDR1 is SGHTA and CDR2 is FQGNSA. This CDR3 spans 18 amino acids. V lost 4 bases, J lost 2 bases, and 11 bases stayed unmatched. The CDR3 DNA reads TGTGCCAGCAGCTCCCCGACTAGCGGGAGGCACACTGCCTACGAGCAGTACTTC. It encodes CASSSPTSGRHTAYEQYF.

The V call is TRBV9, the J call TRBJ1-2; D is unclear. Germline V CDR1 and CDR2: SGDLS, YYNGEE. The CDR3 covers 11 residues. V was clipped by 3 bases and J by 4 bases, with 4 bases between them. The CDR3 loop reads CASSGPYGYTF. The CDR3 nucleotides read TGTGCCAGCAGCGGACCCTATGGCTACACCTTC.

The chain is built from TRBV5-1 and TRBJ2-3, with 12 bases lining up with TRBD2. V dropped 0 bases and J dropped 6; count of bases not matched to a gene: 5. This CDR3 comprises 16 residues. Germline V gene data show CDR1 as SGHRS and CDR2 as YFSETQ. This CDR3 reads CASSLGLAGDLDTQYF. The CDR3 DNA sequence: TGCGCCAGCAGCTTGGGACTAGCGGGAGACCTCGATACGCAGTATTTT.

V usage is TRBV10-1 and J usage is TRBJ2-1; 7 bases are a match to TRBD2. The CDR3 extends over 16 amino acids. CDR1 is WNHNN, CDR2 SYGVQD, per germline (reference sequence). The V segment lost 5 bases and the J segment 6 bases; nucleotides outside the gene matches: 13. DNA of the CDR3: TGCGCCAGCAGTTCGTCGAGCGGGGCCCCCCTCAATGAGCAGTTCTTC. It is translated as CASSSSSGAPLNEQFF.

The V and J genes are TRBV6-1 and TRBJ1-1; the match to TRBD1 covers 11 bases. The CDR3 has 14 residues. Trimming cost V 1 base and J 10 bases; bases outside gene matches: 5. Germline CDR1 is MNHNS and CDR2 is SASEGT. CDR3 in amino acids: CASSEGGTGGGAFF. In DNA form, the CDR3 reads TGTGCCAGCAGTGAAGGGGGGACAGGGGGAGGAGCTTTCTTT.

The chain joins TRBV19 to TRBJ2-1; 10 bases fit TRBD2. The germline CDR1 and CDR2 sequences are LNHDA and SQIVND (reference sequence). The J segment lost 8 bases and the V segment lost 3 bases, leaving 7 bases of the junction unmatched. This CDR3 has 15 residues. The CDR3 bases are TGTGCCAGTAGTATGGAACTAGCGGGGTGGGATGAGCAGTTCTTC. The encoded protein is CASSMELAGWDEQFF.

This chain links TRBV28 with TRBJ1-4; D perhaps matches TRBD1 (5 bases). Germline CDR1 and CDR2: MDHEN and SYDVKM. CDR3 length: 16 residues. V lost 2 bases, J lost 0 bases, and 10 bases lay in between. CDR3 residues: CASSLGASATNEKLFF. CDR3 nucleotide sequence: TGTGCCAGCAGTTTAGGGGCGTCGGCAACTAATGAAAAACTGTTTTTT.

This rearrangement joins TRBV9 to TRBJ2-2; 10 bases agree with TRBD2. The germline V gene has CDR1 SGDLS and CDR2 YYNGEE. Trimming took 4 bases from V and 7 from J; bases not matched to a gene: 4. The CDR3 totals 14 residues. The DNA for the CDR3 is TGTGCCAGCAGCACACCTAGCGGGGGCGGGGAGCTGTTTTTT. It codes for CASSTPSGGGELFF.

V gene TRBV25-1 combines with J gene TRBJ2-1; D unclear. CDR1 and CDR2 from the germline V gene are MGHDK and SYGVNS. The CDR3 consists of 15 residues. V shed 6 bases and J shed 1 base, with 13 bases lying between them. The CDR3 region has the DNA TGTGCCAGCAGCGAGGCGTGGGTTTCCTACAATGAGCAGTTCTTC. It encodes CASSEAWVSYNEQFF. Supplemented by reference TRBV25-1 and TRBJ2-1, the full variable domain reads EADIYQTPRYLVIGTGKKITLECSQTMGHDKMYWYQQDPGMELHLIHYSYGVNSTEKGDLSSESTVSRIRTEHFPLTLESARPSHTSQYLCASSEAWVSYNEQFFGPGTRLTVL.

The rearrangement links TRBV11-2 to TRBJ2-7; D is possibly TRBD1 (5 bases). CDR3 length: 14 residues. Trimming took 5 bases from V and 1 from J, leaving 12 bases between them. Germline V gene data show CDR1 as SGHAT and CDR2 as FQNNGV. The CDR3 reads CASSQSRVSYEQYF. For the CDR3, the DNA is TGTGCCAGCAGCCAAAGCAGGGTATCCTACGAGCAGTACTTC.

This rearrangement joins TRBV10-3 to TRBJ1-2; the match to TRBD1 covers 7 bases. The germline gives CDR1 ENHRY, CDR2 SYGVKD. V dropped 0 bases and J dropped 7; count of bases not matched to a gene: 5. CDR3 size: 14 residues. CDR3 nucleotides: TGTGCCATCAGTGAGTCAGGGGGCGGGTTTGGCTACACCTTC. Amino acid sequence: CAISESGGGFGYTF.